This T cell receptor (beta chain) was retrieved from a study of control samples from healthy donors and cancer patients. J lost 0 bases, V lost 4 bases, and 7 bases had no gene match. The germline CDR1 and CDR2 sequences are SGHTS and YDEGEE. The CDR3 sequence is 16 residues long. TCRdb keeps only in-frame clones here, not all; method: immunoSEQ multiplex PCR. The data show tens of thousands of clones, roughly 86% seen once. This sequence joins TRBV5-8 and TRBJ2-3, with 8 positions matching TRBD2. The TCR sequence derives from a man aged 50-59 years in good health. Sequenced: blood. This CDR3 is CASSHGGGPSTDTQYF. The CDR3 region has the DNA TGTGCCAGCAGCCACGGCGGGGGGCCTAGCACAGATACGCAGTATTTT. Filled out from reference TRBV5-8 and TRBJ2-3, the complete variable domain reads EAGVTQSPTHLIKTRGQQATLRCSPISGHTSVYWYQQALGLGLQFLLWYDEGEERNRGNFPPRFSGRQFPNYSSELNVNALELEDSALYLCASSHGGGPSTDTQYFGPGTRLTVL.